This T cell receptor beta chain derives from a study of beta chain features in type 1 diabetes. Study outcomes and limitations: The study found fewer insertions and more deletions at VDJ junctions in type 1 diabetes patients. Relative to healthy donors, patients appeared to have naive, central memory and Treg TCRB repertoires that were more similar.

The investigators reverse transcribed all of the isolated RNA, so they sequenced expressed TCRB transcripts. Sequencing of naive, central memory and regulatory T cell samples gave an average of approximately 3.3 million reads. Only in-frame clones appear in the TCRdb table, and some are missing; sequencing was by immunoSEQ multiplex PCR. The sample has about 350,000 clones, roughly a fifth seen once. Germline CDR1 reads SGHNT; CDR2 reads YYREEE (reference sequence). V was pared by 4 bases and J by 1 base, with 10 bases of the junction left unmatched. The CDR3 length is 18 residues. Every participating donor gave one draw, a heparinised blood sample averaging around 100 mL. About this clone: Antigen unknown.

The sample comprised naive CD4+ T cells from blood. The chain combines TRBV5-4 with TRBJ2-3, with 12 nucleotides matching TRBD2. The sequence was obtained from a young woman in good health. The CDR3: CASSPGLAGHRGTDTQYF. The CDR3 DNA follows: TGTGCCAGCAGCCCTGGACTAGCGGGACATAGGGGCACAGATACGCAGTATTTT. Complete variable domain (other parts from reference TRBV5-4 and TRBJ2-3): ETGVTQSPTHLIKTRGQQVTLRCSSQSGHNTVSWYQQALGQGPQFIFQYYREEENGRGNFPPRFSGLQFPNYSSELNVNALELDDSALYLCASSPGLAGHRGTDTQYFGPGTRLTVL.